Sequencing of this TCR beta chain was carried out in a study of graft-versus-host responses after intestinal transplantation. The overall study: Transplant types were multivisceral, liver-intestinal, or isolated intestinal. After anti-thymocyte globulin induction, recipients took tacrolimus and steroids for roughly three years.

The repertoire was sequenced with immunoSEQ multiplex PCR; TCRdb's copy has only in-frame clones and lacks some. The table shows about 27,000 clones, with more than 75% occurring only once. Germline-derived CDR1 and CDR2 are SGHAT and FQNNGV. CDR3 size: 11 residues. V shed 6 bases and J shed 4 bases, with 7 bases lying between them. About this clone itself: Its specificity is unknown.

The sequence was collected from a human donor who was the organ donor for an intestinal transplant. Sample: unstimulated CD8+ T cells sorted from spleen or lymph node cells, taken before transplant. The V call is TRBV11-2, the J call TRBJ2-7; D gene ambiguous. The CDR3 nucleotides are TGTGCCAGCAGGTCGCCGTACGAGCAGTACTTC. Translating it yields CASRSPYEQYF.